The next 25 T cell receptor beta chains were all read from a single sample in a study of OX40 agonist ivuxolimab in advanced cancers. The table came from immunoSEQ multiplex PCR; TCRdb's copy has only in-frame clones and leaves some out. The sample has tens of thousands of clones; approximately 81% are singletons. Sequencing used CD4+ or CD8+ T cells sorted from blood, obtained in a trial of the OX40 agonist ivuxolimab. Every receptor here comes from an adult with an advanced solid tumor such as melanoma, head and neck, liver or kidney cancer.

The chain combines TRBV9 with TRBJ2-3, with D perhaps matching TRBD1 (5 bases). Trimming left V 4 bases short and J 3 bases short, with 18 bases between. CDR3 length: 16 residues. Germline V gene lookup returns CDR1 SGDLS and CDR2 YYNGEE. The CDR3 here is CASSSGVTEATDTQYF. The DNA for the CDR3 is TGTGCCAGCAGCTCAGGTGTGACAGAGGCAACAGATACGCAGTATTTT.

The chain has TRBV5-1 and TRBJ2-2; weak D call: TRBD2 (6 bases). Germline-derived CDR1 and CDR2 are SGHRS and YFSETQ. The CDR3 has 16 residues. The V end lost 4 bases, the J end lost 6 bases, and 19 bases lay between the germline ends. CDR3 sequence reads: CASSHRWEEMAGELFF. The DNA of the CDR3 is TGCGCCAGCAGCCATCGGTGGGAGGAGATGGCCGGGGAGCTGTTTTTT. The full variable domain, rest sourced from reference TRBV5-1 and TRBJ2-2, is KAGVTQTPRYLIKTRGQQVTLSCSPISGHRSVSWYQQTPGQGLQFLFEYFSETQRNKGNFPGRFSGRQFSNSRSEMNVSTLELGDSALYLCASSHRWEEMAGELFFGEGSRLTVL.

The chain is built from TRBV13 and TRBJ1-2; D possibly corresponds to TRBD1 (5 bases). The CDR3 is 18 amino acids. Trimming took 1 base from V and 2 from J, leaving 20 bases between them. The V gene's germline CDR1 is PRHDT and CDR2 FYEKMQ (reference sequence). The DNA of the CDR3 is TGTGCCAGCAGCTTAGCCGAAGATCTGACAGATGAAAACTATGGCTACACCTTC. This translates into CASSLAEDLTDENYGYTF.

The V call is TRBV11-2, the J call TRBJ2-7, with 8 nucleotides matching TRBD2. Losses at the gene ends were 0 bases for V and 4 bases for J; bases not matched to a gene: 14. CDR1 is SGHAT and CDR2 is FQNNGV in the germline V gene. This CDR3 comprises 18 residues. CDR3 loop: CASSLDPRGWGGRYEQYF. For the CDR3, the DNA is TGTGCCAGCAGCTTAGATCCCCGGGGCTGGGGCGGGAGGTACGAGCAGTACTTC.

This chain connects TRBV7-9 to TRBJ2-7, with D possibly being TRBD1 or TRBD2 (6 bases each). Germline V CDR1 and CDR2: SEHNR, FQNEAQ (reference sequence). The CDR3 sequence is 13 residues long. The V end lost 5 bases, the J end lost 5 bases, and 13 bases lay between the germline ends. In DNA, the CDR3 is TGTGCCAGCAGCAGCCCCGGGGGCAACGAGCAGTACTTC. As protein: CASSSPGGNEQYF. Supplemented by reference TRBV7-9 and TRBJ2-7, the full variable domain reads DTGVSQNPRHKITKRGQNVTFRCDPISEHNRLYWYRQTLGQGPEFLTYFQNEAQLEKSRLLSDRFSAERPKGSFSTLEIQRTEQGDSAMYLCASSSPGGNEQYFGPGTRLTVT.

The J gene is TRBJ2-7, the V gene TRBV2, with D tentatively TRBD1 (5 bases). The CDR3 consists of 14 residues. Trimming took off 7 bases at V and 0 bases at J, with 13 bases between the two ends. From germline, CDR1 is SNHLY and CDR2 FYNNEI. This chain's CDR3 is CASNTQESSYEQYF. DNA for the CDR3: TGTGCCAGCAATACACAGGAGAGCTCCTACGAGCAGTACTTC. Filled out from reference TRBV2 and TRBJ2-7, the complete variable domain reads EPEVTQTPSHQVTQMGQEVILRCVPISNHLYFYWYRQILGQKVEFLVSFYNNEISEKSEIFDDQFSVERPDGSNFTLKIRSTKLEDSAMYFCASNTQESSYEQYFGPGTRLTVT.

Turning to this clone: This same CDR3 is encoded by further DNA sequences in the sample. The chain is built from TRBV2 and TRBJ1-1; 10 nucleotides line up with TRBD1. Germline-derived CDR1 and CDR2 are SNHLY and FYNNEI. This CDR3 has 15 amino acids. The J segment lost 5 bases and the V segment lost 6 bases, leaving 9 bases of the junction unmatched. The CDR3 DNA is TGTGCCAGCAGGGGGGACAGGGGAGTTGGAACTGAAGCTTTCTTT. Its protein is CASRGDRGVGTEAFF.

Only a few counts were recorded for this clone. The gene calls are TRBV19 and TRBJ2-1; perhaps TRBD2 as D (5 bases). Germline-derived CDR1 and CDR2 are LNHDA and SQIVND (reference sequence). This CDR3 is built from 15 residues. Deletions cut 3 bases from V and 3 bases from J, with 12 bases between. CDR3 DNA sequence: TGTGCCAGTAGTATTGCCAGCGGAAACTACAATGAGCAGTTCTTC. Residues: CASSIASGNYNEQFF.

This clone turned up a few times. The chain employs TRBV7-8 and TRBJ1-2; perhaps TRBD1 as D (5 bases). Per germline, CDR1 SGHVS and CDR2 FQNEAQ. This CDR3 spans 16 amino acids. V lost 2 bases to trimming and J lost 4 bases, with 17 bases between them. The CDR3: CASSLTRRGDPYGYTF. Here the CDR3 DNA reads TGTGCCAGCAGCTTAACGCGGCGGGGGGACCCCTATGGCTACACCTTC.

The CDR3 DNA reads TGTGCCAGTACTCCAGGCATGTCAGCAGATACGCAGTATTTT. Translating gives CASTPGMSADTQYF. J is TRBJ2-3 and V is TRBV19, with D uncertain. Germline assignment: CDR1 LNHDA and CDR2 SQIVND (reference sequence). Trimming pared 7 bases from V and 4 bases from J, leaving 15 bases between. This CDR3 has 14 residues.

The V gene is TRBV19, the J gene TRBJ1-4; D remains unclear. The germline V gene encodes CDR1 LNHDA and CDR2 SQIVND (reference sequence). The V gene lost 0 bases and the J gene lost 4 bases, with 6 bases spanning the gap. The CDR3 covers 14 residues. CDR3 bases: TGTGCCAGTAGTATAGATGTCCTTAATGAAAAACTGTTTTTT. This codes for CASSIDVLNEKLFF. Using reference TRBV19 and TRBJ1-4 for the parts outside the CDR3, the full variable domain is DGGITQSPKYLFRKEGQNVTLSCEQNLNHDAMYWYRQDPGQGLRLIYYSQIVNDFQKGDIAEGYSVSREKKESFPLTVTSAQKNPTAFYLCASSIDVLNEKLFFGSGTQLSVL.

For the CDR3, the DNA is TGCGCCAGCAGCCAAGGTGTCTCCTACAATGAGCAGTTCTTC. Protein sequence: CASSQGVSYNEQFF. The chain is built from TRBV4-3 and TRBJ2-1, with no clear D. Germline CDR1 and CDR2: LGHNA and YSLEER. The germline V and J ends were trimmed by 1 base and 0 bases, with 4 bases remaining between them. The CDR3 spans 14 residues.

This clone appeared a few times. This rearrangement joins TRBV9 to TRBJ2-7, with D possibly matching TRBD1 (5 bases). Per germline, CDR1 SGDLS and CDR2 YYNGEE. The CDR3 extends over 14 amino acids. V lost 4 bases and J lost 3, with 14 bases in between. The CDR3 nucleotides are TGTGCCAGCAGCCCCGGCAGGGTGGGCTACGAGCAGTACTTC. This encodes CASSPGRVGYEQYF. The variable domain in full, with the rest retrieved from reference TRBV9 and TRBJ2-7, is DSGVTQTPKHLITATGQRVTLRCSPRSGDLSVYWYQQSLDQGLQFLIQYYNGEERAKGNILERFSAQQFPDLHSELNLSSLELGDSALYFCASSPGRVGYEQYFGPGTRLTVT.

The chain carries TRBV19 and TRBJ1-1; D remains unclear. CDR1 LNHDA and CDR2 SQIVND come from the germline V gene (reference sequence). The CDR3 runs to 13 residues. V gave up 3 bases and J gave up 5 bases, with 10 bases separating them. The CDR3 DNA reads TGTGCCAGTAGTATCTCTCTAGGGACTGAAGCTTTCTTT. It yields the protein CASSISLGTEAFF.

J is TRBJ1-2 and V is TRBV15, with a weak D call TRBD1 (6 bases). CDR1 LNHNV and CDR2 YYDKDF come from the germline V gene (reference sequence). The CDR3 totals 16 residues. Trimming stripped 1 base from V and 4 bases from J, with 16 bases between. The CDR3 loop is CATSRVLSGGSYGYTF. The CDR3 bases are TGTGCCACCAGCAGAGTCCTGAGTGGGGGCAGCTATGGCTACACCTTC.

The rearrangement links TRBV30 to TRBJ2-7; D is undetermined. Per germline, CDR1 GTSNPN and CDR2 SVGIG (reference sequence). Trimming left V 3 bases short and J 6 bases short, with 12 bases between. This CDR3 is built from 12 residues. CDR3: CAWSGMASEQYF. CDR3 nucleotide sequence: TGTGCCTGGAGCGGAATGGCCTCCGAGCAGTACTTC.

J is TRBJ2-2 and V is TRBV10-3; 11 bases are a match to TRBD1. J was trimmed by 3 bases and V by 6 bases; bases with no gene match: 3. Germline V gene lookup returns CDR1 ENHRY and CDR2 SYGVKD. This CDR3 region has 15 residues. The CDR3 nucleotides are TGTGCCATCAGGGAGGGACAGGGGGACACCGGGGAGCTGTTTTTT. Translated: CAIREGQGDTGELFF.

In this sample, this clone is medium-sized. The J gene is TRBJ2-7, the V gene TRBV7-2; 7 bases are shared with TRBD2. This CDR3 has 15 amino acids. V shed 3 bases and J 3 bases; nucleotides not matched to a gene: 8. Looked up from germline, CDR1 is SGHTA and CDR2 is FQGNSA. The CDR3 loop reads CASSFSPSGSYEQYF. CDR3 bases: TGTGCCAGCAGCTTCTCGCCTAGCGGAAGCTACGAGCAGTACTTC.

This clone was picked up many times. This rearrangement joins TRBV27 to TRBJ2-1; the D gene is possibly TRBD2 (6 bases). This CDR3 is 18 amino acids long. V lost 4 bases, J lost 5 bases, and 24 bases lay in between. Germline-derived CDR1 and CDR2 are MNHEY and SMNVEV (reference sequence). The CDR3 DNA follows: TGTGCCAGCAGTTCAAACCTTTTAGTGGGCGGGACCCACAATGAGCAGTTCTTC. This codes for CASSSNLLVGGTHNEQFF.

The V call is TRBV5-1, the J call TRBJ2-1; 9 nucleotides align to TRBD1. The CDR3 extends over 15 amino acids. CDR1 is SGHRS and CDR2 is YFSETQ in the germline V gene. The V gene end was trimmed by 4 bases and the J gene end by 8 bases; junction bases not matched to a gene: 10. CDR3 region: CASSRGDRASHEQFF. DNA for the CDR3: TGCGCCAGCAGCAGAGGGGACAGGGCCTCGCATGAGCAGTTCTTC.

The V gene is TRBV27, the J gene TRBJ2-7; no definite D call. V lost 10 bases and J 0 bases, leaving 10 bases between the germline ends. Germline CDR1 and CDR2: MNHEY and SMNVEV (reference sequence). The CDR3 covers 12 residues. CDR3 DNA sequence: TGTGCCACCCTTGATGCCTCCTACGAGCAGTACTTC. Its translation is CATLDASYEQYF.

Turning to this clone: Other DNA sequences of this sample code for an identical CDR3. The chain employs TRBV19 and TRBJ2-7, with TRBD1 as a possible D gene (6 bases). Per germline, CDR1 LNHDA and CDR2 SQIVND (reference sequence). The CDR3 spans 13 residues. V was shortened by 6 bases and J by 1 base, with 10 bases between the two germline ends. The CDR3 DNA follows: TGTGCCAGTAGCCCCACAGGGTCCTACGAGCAGTACTTC. Translating gives CASSPTGSYEQYF.

The V gene is TRBV7-2, the J gene TRBJ1-5; tentatively, D is TRBD1 (6 bases). This CDR3 is built from 16 residues. V was cut by 8 bases and J by 6 bases, with 23 bases left in between. Germline CDR1 is SGHTA and CDR2 is FQGNSA. The chain's CDR3 is CASHPGAGWDFQPQHF. The CDR3 DNA follows: TGTGCCAGCCACCCGGGGGCAGGGTGGGATTTTCAGCCCCAGCATTTT.

The chain carries TRBV5-1 and TRBJ2-2, with D possibly being TRBD1 (6 bases). Trimming removed 8 bases at V and 6 bases at J, with 11 bases between. The CDR3 is made up of 12 amino acids. Germline CDR1 is SGHRS and CDR2 is YFSETQ. The CDR3 region has the DNA TGCGCCAGTCTCTCAGGGGCCGGGGAGCTGTTTTTT. The encoded protein is CASLSGAGELFF.

The chain joins TRBV28 to TRBJ2-5; 10 bases line up with TRBD2. CDR3 length equals 13 residues. CDR1 and CDR2 (germline): MDHEN, SYDVKM. The V gene end was trimmed by 10 bases and the J gene end by 1 base; junction bases not matched to a gene: 3. The CDR3 nucleotides are TGTGCCACTAGCGGGGGCCTCCAAGAGACCCAGTACTTC. Translating gives CATSGGLQETQYF.